These T cell receptor beta chains were read from a single sample in a study of early T cells in non-severe SARS-CoV-2 infection. From the 5' RACE reads, TCRdb called clonotypes with MiXCR, one entry per CDR3 protein. The sample yields roughly 57,000 distinct CDR3 sequences, about 12% seen once. The starting material was whole blood, obtained at baseline. The receptors originated from an adult who was a healthcare worker with PCR-confirmed SARS-CoV-2 infection or an uninfected control (not recorded which). Each CDR3 is given with its conserved first and last residue. D genes are given only for firm matches. Not all rows give a size; the values are once, few, many and, for expanded clones, a class.

D gene | clone size | J gene | V gene | CDR3 DNA | CDR3 protein
- | few | TRBJ1-1 | TRBV29-1 | TGCAGCGTTGTAGGGGCCACTGAAGCTTTCTTT | CSVVGATEAFF
- | few | TRBJ2-5 | TRBV7-2 | TGTGCCAGCAGCTTGGCCGGGACATACAAAGAGACCCAGTACTTC | CASSLAGTYKETQYF
TRBD2 | - | TRBJ2-1 | TRBV11-3 | TGTGCCAGCAGCTTAGGCCAGCGGGAGGGCCTTGGGGATGAGCAGTTCTTC | CASSLGQREGLGDEQFF
TRBD2 | - | TRBJ2-3 | TRBV29-1 | TGCAGCGTTGGTTATCGGGAGGCCGGCACAGATACGCAGTATTTT | CSVGYREAGTDTQYF
- | many | TRBJ2-5 | TRBV12-3/TRBV12-4 | TGTGCCAGCAGTCCCCCGGGACCCCTGGAAGGGACCCAGTACTTC | CASSPPGPLEGTQYF
- | few | TRBJ2-3 | TRBV10-1 | TGCGCCAGCAGTGAGGCTCAGTCAGATACGCAGTATTTT | CASSEAQSDTQYF
TRBD1 | few | TRBJ1-5 | TRBV3-1 | TGTGCCAGCAGCCACTCCGGGACAGGGAATCAGCCCCAGCATTTT | CASSHSGTGNQPQHF
- | many | TRBJ1-2 | TRBV7-9 | TGTGCCAGCAGTCTGGACGGGGTATTAGCTAACTATGGCTACACCTTC | CASSLDGVLANYGYTF
- | many | TRBJ1-4 | TRBV5-5 | TGTGCCAGCAGCTTGGGGTCCCTACAGGATGAACTGTTTTTT | CASSLGSLQDELFF
TRBD1 | - | TRBJ2-2 | TRBV28 | TGTGCCGGCTGGGACAGGGGTACCGGGGAGCTGTTTTTT | CAGWDRGTGELFF
- | few | TRBJ2-7 | TRBV29-1 | TGCAGCGTCCTCCCGGACGGGCAGACTTGGGAGCAGTACTTC | CSVLPDGQTWEQYF
- | many | TRBJ2-3 | TRBV19 | TGTGCCAGTAGTATTCAAGGCTCGTCCGCCACAGATACGCAGTATTTT | CASSIQGSSATDTQYF
- | - | TRBJ2-1 | TRBV6-4 | TGTGCCAGCAGTCAACAGGGACACAATGAGCAGTTCTTC | CASSQQGHNEQFF
TRBD1 | few | TRBJ2-7 | TRBV28 | TGTGCCAGCAACCACCGGGACAGATTCTACGAGCAGTACTTC | CASNHRDRFYEQYF
- | few | TRBJ1-1 | TRBV18 | TGTGCCAGCTCACCGGCGGAGTTAGGAACTGAAGCTTTCTTT | CASSPAELGTEAFF
- | medium-sized | TRBJ2-3 | TRBV2 | - | CASILGDTQYF
- | many | TRBJ2-1 | TRBV27 | TGTGCCAGCAGTCCCCAGGGGTCCTACAATGAGCAGTTCTTC | CASSPQGSYNEQFF
- | many | TRBJ2-1 | TRBV28 | TGTGCCAGCAGGAAGACCGGGACCGCTACCTACAATGAGCAGTTCTTC | CASRKTGTATYNEQFF
- | many | TRBJ2-7 | TRBV9 | TGTGCCAGCAGCGTAGGACAGGCAGTTTCCTACGAGCAGTACTTC | CASSVGQAVSYEQYF
- | few | TRBJ1-2 | TRBV20-1 | TGCAGTGCTAGAGAGACCCTGTCTGGCTACACCTTC | CSARETLSGYTF
- | few | TRBJ2-3 | TRBV28 | TGTGCCAGCACCACCCCCGGCCAGGGAGGCGTAGATACGCAGTATTTT | CASTTPGQGGVDTQYF
- | many | TRBJ2-3 | TRBV11-2 | TGTGCCAGCAGCTTAGATTTTCCGGGGACAGATACGCAGTATTTT | CASSLDFPGTDTQYF
- | - | TRBJ2-5 | TRBV7-6 | TGTGCCAGCAGCCCTGAAGGCGGGGGACAAAAGACCCAGTACTTC | CASSPEGGGQKTQYF
- | few | TRBJ2-1 | TRBV18 | TGTGCCAGCTCACCACCGGCTGATATTTACCTTGAGCAGTTCTTC | CASSPPADIYLEQFF
TRBD2 | few | TRBJ2-3 | TRBV20-1 | TGCAGTGCTAGAGCCCGACTAGCGGGAGAGCGCACAGATACGCAGTATTTT | CSARARLAGERTDTQYF
TRBD2 | few | TRBJ2-7 | TRBV28 | TGTGCCAGCAGTTTAAGTCTAGCGGGCCTCTACGAGCAGTACTTC | CASSLSLAGLYEQYF
- | - | TRBJ1-4 | TRBV7-9 | TGTGCCAGCAGCCCTTCCAGGGGTTACGATGAAAAACTGTTTTTT | CASSPSRGYDEKLFF
- | - | TRBJ1-2 | TRBV3-1 | TGTGCCAGCAGCCAAGGCGGGGTCGGCTACACCTTC | CASSQGGVGYTF
- | few | TRBJ2-7 | TRBV4-3 | TGCGCCAGCAGCCTAGCCTGGGGGACCCCCTCTTACGAGCAGTACTTC | CASSLAWGTPSYEQYF
- | few | TRBJ2-7 | TRBV6-2/TRBV6-3 | TGTGCCAGCACCGACCGGCGCGAGCAGTACTTC | CASTDRREQYF
- | - | TRBJ2-3 | TRBV5-1 | TGCGCCAGCAGCTTGAGTGTCGGCAAGGCAGATACGCAGTATTTT | CASSLSVGKADTQYF
TRBD2 | many | TRBJ2-1 | TRBV18 | TGTGCCAGCTCGAGTGGAGGACTAGCGGAGTCCTACAATGAGCAGTTCTTC | CASSSGGLAESYNEQFF
- | many | TRBJ2-5 | TRBV12-3/TRBV12-4 | TGTGCCAGCAGTTTGGTTCGTCGGGAGACCCAGTACTTC | CASSLVRRETQYF
TRBD2 | - | TRBJ2-2 | TRBV12-3/TRBV12-4 | TGTGCCAGCAGTTTAGAGGGTAGCGGGGTGAACACCGGGGAGCTGTTTTTT | CASSLEGSGVNTGELFF
- | many | TRBJ2-7 | TRBV12-3/TRBV12-4 | TGTGCCAGTCAAGACCGGGACTCCACCTACGAGCAGTACTTC | CASQDRDSTYEQYF
- | few | TRBJ2-3 | TRBV27 | TGTGCCAGCAGTTTCCTGGGAATTAGCGGAGGGAGCACAGATACGCAGTATTTT | CASSFLGISGGSTDTQYF
- | - | TRBJ2-7 | TRBV11-2 | TGTGCCAGCAGCTTACGACCCCGTTACTACGAGCAGTACTTC | CASSLRPRYYEQYF
- | many | TRBJ2-5 | TRBV7-3 | TGTGCCAGCAGCTTAGCGAACCAAGAGACCCAGTACTTC | CASSLANQETQYF
TRBD1 | few | TRBJ2-7 | TRBV15 | TGTGCCACCAGCTCGGGACAGGGGTCCGACGAGCAGTACTTC | CATSSGQGSDEQYF
TRBD2 | few | TRBJ2-7 | TRBV4-2 | TGTGCCAGCAGCCAAGAAATTTTAGCGGGACCCCTCCCCTACGAGCAGTACTTC | CASSQEILAGPLPYEQYF
- | many | TRBJ1-5 | TRBV24-1 | TGTGCCACCAGTACAGAACAGCCCCAGCATTTT | CATSTEQPQHF
TRBD2 | - | TRBJ2-7 | TRBV7-2 | TGTGCCAGCAGTAAAACTAGCGGGAGAAAAACGGACGAGCAGTACTTC | CASSKTSGRKTDEQYF
- | many | TRBJ1-3 | TRBV7-9 | TGTGCCAGCAGCTTAGACAGATCTGGAAACACCATATATTTT | CASSLDRSGNTIYF
TRBD1 | - | TRBJ1-2 | TRBV27 | TGTGCCAGCAGTACCTCGACAGGGGGCGGCTATGGCTACACCTTC | CASSTSTGGGYGYTF
TRBD1 | few | TRBJ1-4 | TRBV7-6 | TGTGCCAGCAGCCTACGGACAGGGCAGGAGGAAAAACTGTTTTTT | CASSLRTGQEEKLFF